Below are 10 T cell receptor beta chains sequenced from a single sample in a study of blood T cells in healthy people across ages. Primed by a sample-barcoded 5' primer and a J-beta primer mix, a second PCR proceeded for about 6 to 12 cycles. Each CDR3 protein gets one entry after TCRdb re-called the 5' RACE reads with MiXCR. Here the sample spans 650,000 to 1,000,000 distinct CDR3 sequences, 35% to 40% being singletons. Source material: blood. These receptors were taken from a man between 18 and 35 years old in good health.

The CDR3: CASSYSSPTKIGSQATGELFF. CDR3 nucleotides: TGTGCCAGCAGTTACTCATCCCCCACAAAAATCGGGTCCCAAGCCACCGGGGAGCTGTTTTTT. V usage is TRBV6-5 and J usage is TRBJ2-2; D unresolved. This CDR3 has 21 amino acids. V was pared by 0 bases and J by 4 bases, with 27 bases between. Germline values: CDR1 MNHEY, CDR2 SVGAGI.

As for this clonotype: A read error is possible here, since a much larger clone lies one base away. This chain links TRBV12-3 or TRBV12-4 with TRBJ2-1, with no clear D. This CDR3 contains 14 residues. Trimming took off 6 bases at V and 0 bases at J, with 9 bases between the two ends. This chain's CDR3 is CASSGPNSYNEQFF. The CDR3 coding sequence is TGTGCCAGCAGCGGACCGAACTCCTACAATGAGCAGTTCTTC.

The V and J genes are TRBV21-1 and TRBJ1-1; TRBD1 was called by the table and not checked on the DNA. TRBV21-1 counts as a pseudogene. This CDR3 comprises 16 residues. The CDR3 sequence: CASSKRDRGLNTEAFF. CDR3 coding DNA: TGTGCCAGCAGCAAAAGGGACAGGGGGTTGAACACTGAAGCTTTCTTT.

The chain employs TRBV12-3 or TRBV12-4 and TRBJ2-1; TRBD2 might be the D (6 bases). V shed 3 bases and J shed 10 bases, with 10 bases lying between them. This CDR3 has 12 amino acids. DNA for the CDR3: TGTGCCAGCAGTTTCGTAGCGGTGGAGCAGTTCTTC. The encoded protein is CASSFVAVEQFF.

The J gene is TRBJ1-2, the V gene TRBV4-2; 7 bases align to TRBD1. The CDR3 covers 15 residues. Germline assignment: CDR1 LGHNA and CDR2 YNFKEQ. With V trimmed by 3 bases and J by 0 bases, 4 bases remained unmatched. The CDR3 sequence: CASSHGDSTNYGYTF. CDR3 DNA: TGTGCCAGCAGCCATGGGGACAGTACTAACTATGGCTACACCTTC.

The chain is built from TRBV6-2 or TRBV6-3 and TRBJ2-5; no definite D call. This CDR3 has 17 amino acids. Germline-derived CDR1 and CDR2 are MNHEY and SVGEGT. Trimming took 6 bases from V and 11 from J, leaving 31 bases between them. The CDR3 spells CASSLLFPSDGPSRQYF. The CDR3, as DNA: TGTGCCAGCAGCCTACTATTTCCCTCGGACGGACCGAGTAGGCAGTACTTC.

This clonotype came up a few times. A much larger clone differs from this one at a single base, so this may be a read error. The chain uses TRBV7-9 and TRBJ2-5; D call uncertain. Between the trimmed V and J ends, which lost 7 bases and 1 base, there was a span of 1 base. Germline CDR1 SEHNR, CDR2 FQNEAQ (reference sequence). The CDR3 consists of 10 residues. The CDR3 loop is CASTQETQYF. The CDR3 bases are TGTGCCAGCACCCAAGAGACCCAGTACTTC.

This clonotype was detected a few times. V usage is TRBV4-3 and J usage is TRBJ1-4, with TRBD1 as a possible D gene (5 bases). The V end was cut by 3 bases, the J end by 8 bases, with 13 bases between. This CDR3 comprises 14 residues. Germline V gene sequence: CDR1 LGHNA, CDR2 YSLEER. CDR3 residues: CASSQFTGGEKLFF. The DNA for the CDR3 is TGCGCCAGCAGCCAGTTCACAGGTGGGGAAAAACTGTTTTTT.

CDR3 region: CASSLLGQGAYNEQFF. The CDR3 DNA reads TGTGCCAGCAGCTTGCTGGGACAGGGGGCCTACAATGAGCAGTTCTTC. The V call is TRBV7-9, the J call TRBJ2-1; TRBD1 aligns across 11 bases. Germline CDR1 SEHNR, CDR2 FQNEAQ (reference sequence). This CDR3 has 16 residues. Trimming removed 3 bases from V and 2 bases from J; junction bases left unmatched: 3.

Many counts were recorded for this clonotype. V and J are TRBV10-3 and TRBJ2-3, with 11 bases aligning to TRBD2. The germline V gene has CDR1 ENHRY and CDR2 SYGVKD. There are 20 residues in the CDR3. Trimming at V came to 2 bases and at J to 5 bases, leaving 18 bases not matched to a gene. The chain's CDR3 is CAISERSPQTSGEQGDTQYF. The CDR3 DNA reads as TGTGCCATCAGTGAGCGCTCCCCTCAGACTAGCGGGGAACAGGGAGATACGCAGTATTTT.